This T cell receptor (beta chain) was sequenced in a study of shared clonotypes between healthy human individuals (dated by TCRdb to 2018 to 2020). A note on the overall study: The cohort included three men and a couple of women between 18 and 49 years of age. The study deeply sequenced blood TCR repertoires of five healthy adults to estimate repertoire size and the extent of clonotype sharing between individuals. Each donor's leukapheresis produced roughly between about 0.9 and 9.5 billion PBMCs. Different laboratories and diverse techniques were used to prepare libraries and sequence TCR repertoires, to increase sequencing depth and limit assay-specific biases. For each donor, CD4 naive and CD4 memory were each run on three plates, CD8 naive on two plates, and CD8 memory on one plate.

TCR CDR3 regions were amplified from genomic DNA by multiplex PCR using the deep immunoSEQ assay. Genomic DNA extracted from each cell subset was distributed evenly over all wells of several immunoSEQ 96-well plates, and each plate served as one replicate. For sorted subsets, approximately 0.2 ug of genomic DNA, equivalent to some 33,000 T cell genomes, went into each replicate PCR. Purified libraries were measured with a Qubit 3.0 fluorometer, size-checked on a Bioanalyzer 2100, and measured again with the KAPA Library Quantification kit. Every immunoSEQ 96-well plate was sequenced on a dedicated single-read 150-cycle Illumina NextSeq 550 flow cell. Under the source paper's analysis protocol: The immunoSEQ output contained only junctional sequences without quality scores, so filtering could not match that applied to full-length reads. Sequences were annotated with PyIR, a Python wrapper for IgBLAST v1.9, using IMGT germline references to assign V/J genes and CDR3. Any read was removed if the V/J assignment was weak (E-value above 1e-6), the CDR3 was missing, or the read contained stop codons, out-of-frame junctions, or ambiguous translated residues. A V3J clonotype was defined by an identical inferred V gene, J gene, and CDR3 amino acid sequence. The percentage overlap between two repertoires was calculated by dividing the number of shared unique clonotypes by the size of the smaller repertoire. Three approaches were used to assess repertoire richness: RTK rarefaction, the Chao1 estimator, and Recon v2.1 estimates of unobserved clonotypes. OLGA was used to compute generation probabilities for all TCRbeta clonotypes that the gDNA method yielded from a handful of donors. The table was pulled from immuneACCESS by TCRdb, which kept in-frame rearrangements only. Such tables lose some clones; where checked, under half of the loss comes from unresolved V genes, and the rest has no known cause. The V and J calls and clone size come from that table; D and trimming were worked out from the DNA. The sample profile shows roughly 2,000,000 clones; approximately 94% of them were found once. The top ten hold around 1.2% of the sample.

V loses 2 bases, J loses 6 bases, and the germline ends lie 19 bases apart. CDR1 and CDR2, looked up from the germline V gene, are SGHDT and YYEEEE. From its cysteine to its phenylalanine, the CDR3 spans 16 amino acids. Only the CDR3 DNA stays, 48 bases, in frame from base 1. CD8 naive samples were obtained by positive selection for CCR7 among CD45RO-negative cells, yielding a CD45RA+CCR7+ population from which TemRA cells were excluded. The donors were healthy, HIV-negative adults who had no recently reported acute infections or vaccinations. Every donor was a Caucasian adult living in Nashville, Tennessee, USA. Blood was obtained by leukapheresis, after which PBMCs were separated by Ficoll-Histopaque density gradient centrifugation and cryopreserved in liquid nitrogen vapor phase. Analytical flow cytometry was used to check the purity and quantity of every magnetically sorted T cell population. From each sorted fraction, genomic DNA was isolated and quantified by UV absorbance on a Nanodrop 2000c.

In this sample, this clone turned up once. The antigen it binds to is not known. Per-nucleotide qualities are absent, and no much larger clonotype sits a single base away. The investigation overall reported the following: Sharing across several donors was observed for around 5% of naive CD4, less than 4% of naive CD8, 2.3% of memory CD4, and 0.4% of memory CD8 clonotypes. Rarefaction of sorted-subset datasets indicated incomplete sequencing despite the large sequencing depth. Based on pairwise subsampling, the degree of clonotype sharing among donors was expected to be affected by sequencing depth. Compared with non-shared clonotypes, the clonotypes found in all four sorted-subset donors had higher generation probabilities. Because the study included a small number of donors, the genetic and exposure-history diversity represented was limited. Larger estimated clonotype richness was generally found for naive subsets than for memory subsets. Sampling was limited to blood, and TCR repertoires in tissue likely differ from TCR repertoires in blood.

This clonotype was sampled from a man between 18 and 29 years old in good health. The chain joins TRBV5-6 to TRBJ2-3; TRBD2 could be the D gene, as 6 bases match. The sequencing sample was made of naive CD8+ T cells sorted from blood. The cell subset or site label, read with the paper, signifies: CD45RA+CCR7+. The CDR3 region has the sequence CASSFLGLPPSDTQYF. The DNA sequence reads TGTGCCAGCAGCTTCTTGGGACTTCCCCCCTCGGATACGCAGTATTTT. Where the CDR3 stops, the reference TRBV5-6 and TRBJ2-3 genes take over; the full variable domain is DAGVTQSPTHLIKTRGQQVTLRCSPKSGHDTVSWYQQALGQGPQFIFQYYEEEERQRGNFPDRFSGHQFPNYSSELNVNALLLGDSALYLCASSFLGLPPSDTQYFGPGTRLTVL.